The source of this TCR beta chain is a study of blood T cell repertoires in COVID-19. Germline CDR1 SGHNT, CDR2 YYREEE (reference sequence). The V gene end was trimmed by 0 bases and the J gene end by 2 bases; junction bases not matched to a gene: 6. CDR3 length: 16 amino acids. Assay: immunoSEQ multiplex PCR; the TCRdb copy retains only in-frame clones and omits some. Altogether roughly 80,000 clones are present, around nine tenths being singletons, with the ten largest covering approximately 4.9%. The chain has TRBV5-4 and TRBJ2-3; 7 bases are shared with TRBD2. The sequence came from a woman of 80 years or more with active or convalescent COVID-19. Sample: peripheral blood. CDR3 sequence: CASSLEVGGITDTQYF. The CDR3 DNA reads TGTGCCAGCAGCTTGGAAGTGGGGGGGATCACAGATACGCAGTATTTT. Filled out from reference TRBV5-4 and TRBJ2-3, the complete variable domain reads ETGVTQSPTHLIKTRGQQVTLRCSSQSGHNTVSWYQQALGQGPQFIFQYYREEENGRGNFPPRFSGLQFPNYSSELNVNALELDDSALYLCASSLEVGGITDTQYFGPGTRLTVL.